Below are 30 T cell receptor beta chains sequenced from a single sample in a study of blood T cell repertoires in COVID-19. Produced via immunoSEQ multiplex PCR; TCRdb's table is partial and in-frame only. The repertoire holds under 150,000 clones, with about 79% as singletons. Sequenced: peripheral blood. These receptors came from a woman at least 80 years old with active or convalescent COVID-19.

The chain combines TRBV4-1 with TRBJ1-4; 9 bases are shared with TRBD1. The length of the CDR3 is 15 residues. Germline V gene data show CDR1 as MGHRA and CDR2 as YSYEKL. V shed 1 base, J shed 8 bases, and the junction held 5 bases outside the gene matches. The CDR3 sequence: CASSQAGQGREKLFF. CDR3 sequence (DNA): TGCGCCAGCAGCCAAGCGGGACAGGGAAGAGAAAAACTGTTTTTT.

V and J are TRBV10-3 and TRBJ1-2; unclear D gene. V lost 2 bases, J lost 2 bases, and 6 bases lay in between. Germline V gives CDR1 ENHRY, CDR2 SYGVKD. The CDR3 is 13 residues long. This CDR3 reads CAISETLNYGYTF. In DNA form, the CDR3 reads TGTGCCATCAGTGAGACCCTAAACTATGGCTACACCTTC.

The V and J genes are TRBV6-5 and TRBJ1-1; D unresolved. The ends were cut back, 6 bases at V and 8 bases at J, with 16 bases in the middle. Germline loops: CDR1 MNHEY, CDR2 SVGAGI. CDR3 length: 13 amino acids. In DNA form, the CDR3 reads TGTGCCAGCAGACGCACCTTAGGAGAAGAAGCTTTCTTT. This codes for CASRRTLGEEAFF.

The chain couples TRBV30 to TRBJ1-5, with no clear D. There are 15 residues in the CDR3. CDR1 is GTSNPN and CDR2 is SVGIG in the germline V gene (reference sequence). V was trimmed by 0 bases and J by 5 bases, leaving 14 bases between them. As DNA, the CDR3 is TGTGCCTGGAGTGTAAATAGGCAGGCCCATCAGCCCCAGCATTTT. It translates to CAWSVNRQAHQPQHF.

The table lists this clone with many counts. V is TRBV30 and J is TRBJ2-3; possibly TRBD2 for D (7 bases). Germline CDR1 is GTSNPN and CDR2 is SVGIG (reference sequence). V was cut by 8 bases and J by 6 bases, with 36 bases left in between. The CDR3 contains 19 residues. The CDR3 region is CAGSVSLGTPRLALDTQYF. CDR3 bases: TGTGCCGGCTCTGTGTCCCTCGGGACACCTAGACTAGCATTGGATACGCAGTATTTT.

The V gene is TRBV5-1, the J gene TRBJ1-1, with D hard to call. This CDR3 has 14 amino acids. Trimming took 0 bases from V and 5 from J, leaving 11 bases between them. CDR1 and CDR2 from the germline V gene are SGHRS and YFSETQ. The CDR3 is CASSLAGSGTEAFF. DNA of the CDR3: TGCGCCAGCAGCTTGGCGGGGTCCGGTACTGAAGCTTTCTTT.

The CDR3: CASSTGLAGPEQFF. The CDR3 nucleotides read TGTGCCAGCAGTACGGGACTAGCGGGGCCCGAGCAGTTCTTC. The J gene is TRBJ2-1, the V gene TRBV2; 13 positions agree with TRBD2. The trim removed 5 bases at V and 10 bases at J, leaving 5 bases unmatched. The germline V gene encodes CDR1 SNHLY and CDR2 FYNNEI. This CDR3 region has 14 residues. The full variable domain, completed using reference TRBV2 and TRBJ2-1, is EPEVTQTPSHQVTQMGQEVILRCVPISNHLYFYWYRQILGQKVEFLVSFYNNEISEKSEIFDDQFSVERPDGSNFTLKIRSTKLEDSAMYFCASSTGLAGPEQFFGPGTRLTVL.

V and J are TRBV18 and TRBJ2-1, with 7 positions matching TRBD1. J gave up 0 bases and V 6 bases, and 5 bases lay outside the gene matches. The CDR3 totals 15 residues. Looked up from germline, CDR1 is KGHSH and CDR2 is LQKENI. The CDR3 reads CASSRDRSSYNEQFF. As DNA, the CDR3 is TGTGCCAGCTCCCGGGACAGAAGCTCCTACAATGAGCAGTTCTTC.

The chain links TRBV28 to TRBJ2-7, with 8 bases that match TRBD1. After removal of 1 base from V and 6 bases from J, the junction contained 11 bases not matched to a gene. Germline loops: CDR1 MDHEN, CDR2 SYDVKM. The CDR3 extends over 16 amino acids. The CDR3 region is CASSLFPPGGEFEQYF. DNA of the CDR3: TGTGCCAGCAGTTTATTCCCTCCAGGGGGCGAATTCGAGCAGTACTTC.

The chain is built from TRBV2 and TRBJ1-1; D is ambiguous. The germline gives CDR1 SNHLY, CDR2 FYNNEI. The CDR3 extends over 13 amino acids. Trimming removed 2 bases at V and 5 bases at J, with 9 bases between. This chain's CDR3 is CASSESRETEAFF. For the CDR3, the DNA is TGTGCCAGCAGTGAATCGAGGGAGACTGAAGCTTTCTTT.

This clone has just one count. This CDR3 reads CASSPWDSSGNTIYF. The CDR3 bases are TGTGCCAGCAGTCCCTGGGACAGCTCTGGAAACACCATATATTTT. The chain has TRBV28 and TRBJ1-3, with TRBD1 identical over 7 bases. The junction had 4 bases not matched to a gene; V was cut back by 5 bases and J by 0 bases. Per the germline V gene, CDR1 is MDHEN and CDR2 is SYDVKM. The CDR3 runs 15 residues.

This clone was seen just once. The chain is built from TRBV29-1 and TRBJ1-2; D is unresolved. This CDR3 is built from 12 residues. V was pared by 6 bases and J by 3 bases, with 11 bases between. Germline-derived CDR1 and CDR2 are SQVTM and ANQGSEA. The CDR3 loop reads CSVAANDYGYTF. The DNA of the CDR3 is TGCAGCGTCGCGGCCAACGACTATGGCTACACCTTC.

The gene calls are TRBV15 and TRBJ1-1, with 7 nucleotides matching TRBD1. The J segment lost 7 bases and the V segment lost 4 bases, leaving 6 bases of the junction unmatched. CDR1 and CDR2 (germline): LNHNV, YYDKDF (reference sequence). This CDR3 spans 13 amino acids. CDR3: CATSTGGIGEAFF. DNA of the CDR3: TGTGCCACCAGCACAGGGGGGATAGGTGAAGCTTTCTTT. Full variable domain (remainder filled in from reference TRBV15 and TRBJ1-1): DAMVIQNPRYQVTQFGKPVTLSCSQTLNHNVMYWYQQKSSQAPKLLFHYYDKDFNNEADTPDNFQSRRPNTSFCFLDIRSPGLGDTAMYLCATSTGGIGEAFFGQGTRLTVV.

The V and J genes are TRBV7-3 and TRBJ2-7; 7 nucleotides agree with TRBD2. V shed 4 bases, J shed 6 bases, and the junction held 3 bases outside the gene matches. Germline V gene sequence: CDR1 SGHTA, CDR2 FQGTGA. CDR3 size: 12 residues. The CDR3 protein is CASSWEGGEQYF. The CDR3 nucleotides read TGTGCCAGCAGCTGGGAGGGCGGCGAGCAGTACTTC.

In regard to this clone: Just one base apart from a much larger clone, this may be a read error. The rearrangement joins TRBV7-6 to TRBJ2-7, with 10 bases that match TRBD1. J was trimmed by 2 bases and V by 3 bases; bases with no gene match: 1. There are 14 residues in the CDR3. Germline lookup yields CDR1 SGHVS and CDR2 FNYEAQ. For the CDR3, the DNA is TGTGCCAGCAGCTTTGGGACAGGGGCCTACGAGCAGTACTTC. Translation: CASSFGTGAYEQYF.

J is TRBJ2-2 and V is TRBV7-3, with 8 bases identical to TRBD1. CDR3 length: 16 residues. V lost 5 bases to trimming and J lost 5 bases; unmatched junction nucleotides: 10. CDR1 SGHTA and CDR2 FQGTGA come from the germline V gene. CDR3 nucleotides: TGTGCCAGCAGCCTAGAAACAGGGGGAGCAACCGGGGAGCTGTTTTTT. Protein product: CASSLETGGATGELFF.

The CDR3 spells CASSLGLAGANQETQYF. CDR3 nucleotides: TGCGCCAGCAGCTTGGGACTAGCGGGGGCGAACCAAGAGACCCAGTACTTC. The chain combines TRBV5-1 with TRBJ2-5; the match to TRBD2 covers 12 bases. V gave up 0 bases and J gave up 0 bases; unmatched junction bases: 3. Germline V CDR1 and CDR2: SGHRS, YFSETQ. The CDR3 sequence is 17 residues long. Based on the CDR3 plus reference TRBV5-1 and TRBJ2-5, the full variable domain is KAGVTQTPRYLIKTRGQQVTLSCSPISGHRSVSWYQQTPGQGLQFLFEYFSETQRNKGNFPGRFSGRQFSNSRSEMNVSTLELGDSALYLCASSLGLAGANQETQYFGPGTRLLVL.

The rearrangement links TRBV28 to TRBJ2-3; no firm D call. This CDR3 is built from 16 residues. CDR1 and CDR2 from the germline V gene are MDHEN and SYDVKM. V gave up 5 bases and J gave up 0 bases, with 15 bases separating them. CDR3 residues: CASSHQAYGSTDTQYF. DNA for the CDR3: TGTGCCAGCAGTCACCAAGCGTACGGGAGCACAGATACGCAGTATTTT.

The rearrangement uses TRBV28 and TRBJ2-4; TRBD1 matches 12 bases. After removal of 6 bases from V and 6 bases from J, the junction contained 9 bases not matched to a gene. The length of the CDR3 is 16 residues. Per germline, CDR1 MDHEN and CDR2 SYDVKM. The CDR3 protein is CASRPPGQGARNIQYF. As DNA, the CDR3 is TGTGCCAGCAGGCCACCGGGACAGGGGGCGAGAAACATTCAGTACTTC.

The chain carries TRBV5-1 and TRBJ2-3; no clear D gene. V was shortened by 3 bases and J by 0 bases, with 20 bases between the two germline ends. CDR1 and CDR2 from the germline V gene are SGHRS and YFSETQ. CDR3 length: 18 residues. CDR3 amino acids: CASSYLGASLYSTDTQYF. CDR3 in DNA: TGCGCCAGCAGCTACCTTGGAGCCTCACTTTATAGCACAGATACGCAGTATTTT. Supplemented by reference TRBV5-1 and TRBJ2-3, the full variable domain reads KAGVTQTPRYLIKTRGQQVTLSCSPISGHRSVSWYQQTPGQGLQFLFEYFSETQRNKGNFPGRFSGRQFSNSRSEMNVSTLELGDSALYLCASSYLGASLYSTDTQYFGPGTRLTVL.

This clone came up once. The gene calls are TRBV6-2 or TRBV6-3 and TRBJ1-5; TRBD1 is a possible D gene (5 bases). This CDR3 comprises 18 residues. The V gene lost 2 bases and the J gene lost 6 bases, with 23 bases spanning the gap. The germline V gene encodes CDR1 MNHEY and CDR2 SVGEGT. DNA of the CDR3: TGTGCCAGCAGTTACAATACTCAGGACACTTTCCCTTTTCAGCCCCAGCATTTT. It encodes CASSYNTQDTFPFQPQHF.

The chain uses TRBV5-8 and TRBJ1-2; 7 bases match TRBD1. CDR1 is SGHTS and CDR2 is YDEGEE in the germline V gene. This CDR3 has 15 amino acids. The J segment lost 5 bases and the V segment lost 4 bases, leaving 11 bases of the junction unmatched. CDR3 sequence: CASSPVFDRVYGYTF. CDR3 bases: TGTGCCAGCAGCCCAGTCTTCGACAGGGTGTATGGCTACACCTTC.

This chain uses TRBV2 with TRBJ1-6, with D possibly being TRBD1 (5 bases). There are 15 residues in the CDR3. V was clipped by 6 bases and J by 2 bases, with 11 bases between them. The germline CDR1 and CDR2 sequences are SNHLY and FYNNEI. The CDR3 bases are TGTGCCAGCAGGGGAACAGGTACCTATAATTCACCCCTCCACTTT. Translated, it gives CASRGTGTYNSPLHF.

The chain links TRBV11-3 to TRBJ2-7; D call uncertain. CDR3 size: 16 residues. The V gene lost 0 bases and the J gene lost 2 bases, with 14 bases spanning the gap. From germline, CDR1 is SGHNT and CDR2 YENEEA. CDR3 sequence: CASSLETWLTTYEQYF. The CDR3 DNA sequence: TGTGCCAGCAGCTTAGAAACCTGGCTGACAACCTACGAGCAGTACTTC.

This clone was detected only a few times. The chain employs TRBV4-2 and TRBJ1-3, with D unclear. Between the trimmed V and J ends, which lost 0 bases and 0 bases, there was a span of 6 bases. Germline CDR1 reads LGHNA; CDR2 reads YNFKEQ. The CDR3 runs to 15 residues. The DNA of the CDR3 is TGTGCCAGCAGCCAAGATCCTAGCTCTGGAAACACCATATATTTT. Translation gives CASSQDPSSGNTIYF.

This rearrangement joins TRBV19 to TRBJ2-7; 7 bases agree with TRBD1. This CDR3 comprises 13 residues. Trimming took 2 bases from V and 5 from J; bases not matched to a gene: 3. Germline CDR1 and CDR2: LNHDA and SQIVND (reference sequence). As DNA, the CDR3 is TGTGCCAGTAGTATAAGACAGGGCGACGAGCAGTACTTC. This codes for CASSIRQGDEQYF.

V usage is TRBV2 and J usage is TRBJ1-1, with a tentative D call TRBD1 (6 bases). CDR1 and CDR2 (germline): SNHLY, FYNNEI. The V and J ends lost 5 bases and 3 bases respectively, with 13 bases between them. The length of the CDR3 is 14 residues. CDR3 bases: TGTGCCAGCAGTTTACAGGGAGTTGACACTGAAGCTTTCTTT. Protein: CASSLQGVDTEAFF.

This chain joins TRBV24-1 and TRBJ2-5; 7 positions agree with TRBD1. V lost 2 bases and J lost 4; bases outside the gene matches: 9. The CDR3 consists of 16 residues. The germline gives CDR1 KGHDR, CDR2 SFDVKD. CDR3 bases: TGTGCCACCAGTGATTACCTCAGGGGGAGTGGAGAGACCCAGTACTTC. This sequence encodes CATSDYLRGSGETQYF.

This clone is a singleton in its sample. The chain combines TRBV15 with TRBJ1-2; no firm D call. The CDR3 length is 14 residues. Looked up from germline, CDR1 is LNHNV and CDR2 is YYDKDF (reference sequence). Trimming took off 5 bases at V and 2 bases at J, with 12 bases between the two ends. CDR3 region: CATSQVDTNYGYTF. CDR3 nucleotide sequence: TGTGCCACCAGCCAAGTAGACACCAACTATGGCTACACCTTC.

This clone has a handful of counts. The genes are TRBV11-3 and TRBJ2-2; 8 positions match TRBD1. The V gene's germline CDR1 is SGHNT and CDR2 YENEEA. V was pared by 6 bases and J by 7 bases, with 4 bases of the junction left unmatched. The CDR3 runs 13 residues. The DNA for the CDR3 is TGTGCCAGCAGGCTACAGGGGGGCGGGGAGCTGTTTTTT. Protein sequence: CASRLQGGGELFF.